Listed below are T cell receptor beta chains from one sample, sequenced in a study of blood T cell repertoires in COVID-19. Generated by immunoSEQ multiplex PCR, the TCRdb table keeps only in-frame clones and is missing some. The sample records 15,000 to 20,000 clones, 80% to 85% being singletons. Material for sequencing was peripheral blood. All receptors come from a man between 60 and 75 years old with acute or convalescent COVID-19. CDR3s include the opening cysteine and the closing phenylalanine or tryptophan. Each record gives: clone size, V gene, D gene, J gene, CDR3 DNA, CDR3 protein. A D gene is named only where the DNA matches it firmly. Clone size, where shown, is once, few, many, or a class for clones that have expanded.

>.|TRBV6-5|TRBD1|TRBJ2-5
TGTGCCAGCAGCAGAGGGGGCGCCTCCGAGACCCAGTACTTC
CASSRGGASETQYF
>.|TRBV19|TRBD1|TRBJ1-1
TGTGCCAGTATGCCCGCCGACAGGGCCACTGAAGCTTTCTTT
CASMPADRATEAFF
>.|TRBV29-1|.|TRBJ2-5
TGCAGCGGTGCTTACATCCAAGAGACCCAGTACTTC
CSGAYIQETQYF
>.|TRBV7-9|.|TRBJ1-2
TGTGCCAGCAGCTCCGTTTCGGGCTACACCTTC
CASSSVSGYTF
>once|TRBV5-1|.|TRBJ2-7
TGCGCCAGCCGCTCCGCAGGTGGCCACGAGCAGTACTTC
CASRSAGGHEQYF
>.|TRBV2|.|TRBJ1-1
TGTGCCTCGTCGGCGGGGGGGAACACTGAAGCTTTCTTT
CASSAGGNTEAFF
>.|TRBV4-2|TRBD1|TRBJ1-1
TGTGCCAGCAGCCAAGATAAACTTATCTCGGGACAGGGGGCTGAAGCTTTCTTT
CASSQDKLISGQGAEAFF
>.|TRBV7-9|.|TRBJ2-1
TGTGCCAGCAGCTTAAGAGTGTACAATGAGCAGTTCTTC
CASSLRVYNEQFF
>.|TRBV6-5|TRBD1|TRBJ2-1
TGTGCCAGCAGTTGGACAGGGACCCATGAGCAGTTCTTC
CASSWTGTHEQFF
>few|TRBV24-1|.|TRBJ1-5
TGTGCCACCAGTGACCGTAGTCAGCCCCAGCATTTT
CATSDRSQPQHF
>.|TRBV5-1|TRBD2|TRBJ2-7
TGCGCCAGCAGCCTGGGGACTAGCGGGGGAGTATACGAGCAGTACTTC
CASSLGTSGGVYEQYF
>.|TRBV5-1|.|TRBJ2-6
TGCGCCAGCAGCTCCGGGAACTCTGGGGCCAACGTCCTGACTTTC
CASSSGNSGANVLTF
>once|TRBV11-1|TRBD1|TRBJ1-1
TGTGCCAGCACCCAGGACAGGCTAAACACTGAAGCTTTCTTT
CASTQDRLNTEAFF
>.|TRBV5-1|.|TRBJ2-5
TGCGCCAGCAGCTTGGACCACGGAGAGACCCAGTACTTC
CASSLDHGETQYF
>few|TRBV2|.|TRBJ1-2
TGTGCCAGCCAGACAGGATATGAAGGCTACACCTTC
CASQTGYEGYTF
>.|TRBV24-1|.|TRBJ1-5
TGTGCCACCAGTGATCGGGGAAGCAATCAGCCCCAGCATTTT
CATSDRGSNQPQHF
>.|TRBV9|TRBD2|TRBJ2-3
TGTGCCAGCAGCGTAGGGACTAGCGGGGGATTAGCTAGCACAGATACGCAGTATTTT
CASSVGTSGGLASTDTQYF
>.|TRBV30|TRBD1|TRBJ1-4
TGTGCCTGGAGTGTGGGGACAGGGACAACTAATGAAAAACTGTTTTTT
CAWSVGTGTTNEKLFF
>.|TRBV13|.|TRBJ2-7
TGTGCCAGCAGCCTATTAGGGGAAGACGAGCAGTACTTC
CASSLLGEDEQYF
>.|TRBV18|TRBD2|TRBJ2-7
TGTGCCAGCTCACCCCTCCTAGCGGGGGTCGAGCAGTACTTC
CASSPLLAGVEQYF
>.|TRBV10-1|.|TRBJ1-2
TGCGCCATTTCGGGACGAGCGGGGAATGGCTACACCTTC
CAISGRAGNGYTF
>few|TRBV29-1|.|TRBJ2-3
TGCAGCGTTGACAGGGGTGGTACAGATACGCAGTATTTT
CSVDRGGTDTQYF
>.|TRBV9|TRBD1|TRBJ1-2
TGTGCCAGCAGCGGCGGGACAGACGTTAACTATGGCTACACCTTC
CASSGGTDVNYGYTF
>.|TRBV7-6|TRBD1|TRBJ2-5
TGTGCCAGCAGCCCGGGGACAGGGATGGTAAAGACCCAGTACTTC
CASSPGTGMVKTQYF
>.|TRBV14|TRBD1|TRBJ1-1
TGTGCCAGCAGCCGATCGGTCCTGGGACAGGGGGCGCAAGGTGGCCTCGGAACTGAAGCTTTCTTT
CASSRSVLGQGAQGGLGTEAFF
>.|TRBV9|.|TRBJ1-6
TGTGCCAGTTCGGGGGGCCTGGATTCACCCCTCCACTTT
CASSGGLDSPLHF
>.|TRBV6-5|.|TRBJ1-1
TGTGCCAGCAGTTACTCGAGACAGAACACTGAAGCTTTCTTT
CASSYSRQNTEAFF
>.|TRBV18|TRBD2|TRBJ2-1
TGTGCCAGCTCACCGCGTACCCCTAGCGGGGAATACAATGAGCAGTTCTTC
CASSPRTPSGEYNEQFF
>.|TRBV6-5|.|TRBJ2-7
TGTGCCAGCACCTGGGGGACTGCAACCTACGAGCAGTACTTC
CASTWGTATYEQYF
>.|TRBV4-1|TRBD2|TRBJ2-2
TGCGCCAGCAGCCAAGATCCCCCGGGACTAGCGACGAACACCGGGGAGCTGTTTTTT
CASSQDPPGLATNTGELFF